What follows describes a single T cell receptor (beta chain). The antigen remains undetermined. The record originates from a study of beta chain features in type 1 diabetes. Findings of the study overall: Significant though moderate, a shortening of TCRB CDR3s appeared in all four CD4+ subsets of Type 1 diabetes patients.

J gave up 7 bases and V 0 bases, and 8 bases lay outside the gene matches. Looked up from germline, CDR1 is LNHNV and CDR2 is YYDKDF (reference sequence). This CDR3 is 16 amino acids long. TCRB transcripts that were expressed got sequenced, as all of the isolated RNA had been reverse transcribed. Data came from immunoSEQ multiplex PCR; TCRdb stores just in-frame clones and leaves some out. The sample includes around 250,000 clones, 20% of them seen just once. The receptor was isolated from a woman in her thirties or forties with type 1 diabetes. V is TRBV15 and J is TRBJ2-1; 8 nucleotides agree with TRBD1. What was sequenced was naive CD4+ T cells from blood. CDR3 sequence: CATSRDHSRGQNEQFF. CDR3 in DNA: TGTGCCACCAGCAGAGATCACAGCAGGGGGCAAAATGAGCAGTTCTTC.